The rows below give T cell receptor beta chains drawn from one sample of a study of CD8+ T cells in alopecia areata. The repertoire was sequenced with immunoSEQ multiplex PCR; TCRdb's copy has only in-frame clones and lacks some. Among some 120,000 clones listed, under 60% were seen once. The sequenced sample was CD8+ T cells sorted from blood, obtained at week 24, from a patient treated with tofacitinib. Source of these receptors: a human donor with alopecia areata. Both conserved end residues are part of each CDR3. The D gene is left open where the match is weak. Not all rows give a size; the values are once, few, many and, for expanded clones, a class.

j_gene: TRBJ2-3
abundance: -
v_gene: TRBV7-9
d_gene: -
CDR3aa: CASSLLYTDTQYF
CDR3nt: TGTGCCAGCAGCTTACTATACACAGATACGCAGTATTTT

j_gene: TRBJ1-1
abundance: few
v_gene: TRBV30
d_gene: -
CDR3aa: CAWGTGSTEAFF
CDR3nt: TGTGCCTGGGGAACAGGGAGCACTGAAGCTTTCTTT

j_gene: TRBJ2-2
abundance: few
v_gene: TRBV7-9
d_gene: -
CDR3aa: CASSSGLTGELFF
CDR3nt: TGTGCCAGCAGTTCGGGACTTACCGGGGAGCTGTTTTTT

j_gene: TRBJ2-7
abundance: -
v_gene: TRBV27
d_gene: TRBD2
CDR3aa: CASSGSTSGAYEQYF
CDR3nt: TGTGCCAGCAGTGGATCCACTAGCGGGGCCTACGAGCAGTACTTC

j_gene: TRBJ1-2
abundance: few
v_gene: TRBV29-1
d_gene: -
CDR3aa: CSVEDLVSPSYGYTF
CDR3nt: TGCAGCGTTGAAGATCTAGTCAGTCCAAGCTATGGCTACACCTTC

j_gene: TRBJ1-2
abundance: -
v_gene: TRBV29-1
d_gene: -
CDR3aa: CSVELRGHAGYGYTF
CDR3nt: TGCAGCGTTGAGCTACGGGGGCATGCTGGCTATGGCTACACCTTC

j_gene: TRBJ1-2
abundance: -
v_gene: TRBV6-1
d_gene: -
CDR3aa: CASSEGRGPYGYTF
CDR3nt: TGTGCCAGCAGTGAAGGGAGGGGACCCTATGGCTACACCTTC

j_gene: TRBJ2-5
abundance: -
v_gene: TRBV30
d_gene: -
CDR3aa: CAGDSVGPAETQYF
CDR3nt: TGTGCTGGGGATAGTGTCGGCCCCGCGGAGACCCAGTACTTC

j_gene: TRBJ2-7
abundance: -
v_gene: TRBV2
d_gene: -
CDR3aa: CASTEGWAYEQYF
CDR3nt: TGTGCCAGCACCGAAGGGTGGGCCTACGAGCAGTACTTC

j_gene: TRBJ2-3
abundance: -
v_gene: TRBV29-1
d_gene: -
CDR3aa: CSVEEGRGTDTQYF
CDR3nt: TGCAGCGTTGAAGAGGGTCGGGGCACAGATACGCAGTATTTT

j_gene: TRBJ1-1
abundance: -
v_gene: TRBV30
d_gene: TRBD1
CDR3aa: CAWSVQGSEAFF
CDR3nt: TGTGCCTGGAGTGTACAGGGGTCTGAAGCTTTCTTT

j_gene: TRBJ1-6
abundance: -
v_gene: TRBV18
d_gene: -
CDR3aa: CASSPTEGWSNSPLHF
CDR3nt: TGTGCCAGCTCACCAACCGAAGGATGGTCAAATTCACCCCTCCACTTT

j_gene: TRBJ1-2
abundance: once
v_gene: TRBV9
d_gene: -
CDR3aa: CASSVAGWQTAGYTF
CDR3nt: TGTGCCAGCAGCGTAGCGGGTTGGCAGACGGCGGGCTACACCTTC

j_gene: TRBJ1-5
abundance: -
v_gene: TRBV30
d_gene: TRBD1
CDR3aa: CAWSVDPTGASNQPQHF
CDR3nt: TGTGCCTGGAGTGTAGACCCGACAGGGGCAAGCAATCAGCCCCAGCATTTT

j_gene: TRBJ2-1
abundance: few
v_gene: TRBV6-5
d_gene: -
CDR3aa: CASSYSPDDSYNEQFF
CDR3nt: TGTGCCAGCAGTTATTCTCCAGACGACTCCTACAATGAGCAGTTCTTC

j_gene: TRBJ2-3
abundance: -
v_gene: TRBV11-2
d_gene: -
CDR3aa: CASSPMVEPSTDTQYF
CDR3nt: TGTGCCAGCAGCCCCATGGTTGAGCCCAGCACAGATACGCAGTATTTT